The 9 T cell receptor beta chains below were found in one sample sequenced in a study of beta chain features in type 1 diabetes. Reverse transcription of all isolated RNA meant that expressed TCRB transcripts were sequenced. Clones were sequenced by immunoSEQ multiplex PCR, and TCRdb holds only the in-frame ones, with some missing. This sample has a few hundred thousand clones, with 9.5% to 12% found just once. Input material: naive CD4+ T cells from blood. The receptors shown here come from a young woman in good health.

The V and J genes are TRBV25-1 and TRBJ2-3; TRBD2 might be the D (6 bases). The germline V and J ends were trimmed by 7 bases and 4 bases, with 9 bases remaining between them. CDR3 length: 12 amino acids. The germline CDR1 and CDR2 sequences are MGHDK and SYGVNS. The CDR3 DNA reads TGTGCCAGCACTCCGGGGGCAGATACGCAGTATTTT. It codes for CASTPGADTQYF.

This clone was seen only a few times. V usage is TRBV10-3 and J usage is TRBJ1-5; D not certain. The V and J ends lost 10 bases and 5 bases respectively, with 15 bases between them. The CDR3 sequence is 13 residues long. Per germline, CDR1 ENHRY and CDR2 SYGVKD. DNA for the CDR3: TGTGCCACGAACCCCACAGACGATCAGCCCCAGCATTTT. Its protein product is CATNPTDDQPQHF.

In its sample, this clone was seen a few times. The chain is built from TRBV7-6 and TRBJ2-1; possible D gene TRBD2, 5 bases. Germline CDR1 and CDR2: SGHVS and FNYEAQ. Between the trimmed V and J ends, which lost 0 bases and 6 bases, there was a span of 18 bases. The CDR3 loop spans 17 amino acids. The CDR3 is CASSLAIALAVGNEQFF. CDR3 coding DNA: TGTGCCAGCAGCTTAGCGATTGCCCTAGCTGTCGGCAATGAGCAGTTCTTC. The whole variable domain, remainder taken from reference TRBV7-6 and TRBJ2-1, is GAGVSQSPRYKVTKRGQDVALRCDPISGHVSLYWYRQALGQGPEFLTYFNYEAQQDKSGLPNDRFSAERPEGSISTLTIQRTEQRDSAMYRCASSLAIALAVGNEQFFGPGTRLTVL.

The genes are TRBV29-1 and TRBJ2-5; 8 bases fit TRBD2. CDR3 length equals 17 residues. The germline V gene encodes CDR1 SQVTM and CDR2 ANQGSEA. Germline trimming cut 2 bases from V and 3 bases from J; bases unmatched to any gene: 14. CDR3 protein: CSVEKWVAGRMEETQYF. CDR3 nucleotide sequence: TGCAGCGTTGAAAAGTGGGTAGCGGGGAGAATGGAAGAGACCCAGTACTTC.

As to this clone: One junction end disagrees with the germline gene, perhaps due to a read error. This chain connects TRBV18 to TRBJ2-7; 8 bases are shared with TRBD1. Germline V gene lookup returns CDR1 KGHSH and CDR2 LQKENI. This CDR3 spans 18 amino acids. The DNA for the CDR3 is TGTGCCAGCTCGCCACAGCAGACCCTCAGGGGGCTCGAGGACGAGCAGTACTTC. Translation gives CASSPQQTLRGLEDEQYF.

The gene calls are TRBV28 and TRBJ2-7; TRBD2 matches 9 bases. CDR1 MDHEN and CDR2 SYDVKM come from the germline V gene. Germline trimming cut 5 bases from V and 5 bases from J; bases unmatched to any gene: 7. This CDR3 has 14 amino acids. The CDR3 nucleotides are TGTGCCAGCAGTCGTAGCGGGAGAGGCCACGAGCAGTACTTC. Translation gives CASSRSGRGHEQYF.

J is TRBJ2-7 and V is TRBV2; tentatively, D is TRBD1 (6 bases). Trimming pared 6 bases from V and 0 bases from J, leaving 12 bases between. This CDR3 spans 14 amino acids. Germline-derived CDR1 and CDR2 are SNHLY and FYNNEI. CDR3 DNA sequence: TGTGCCAGCAGCCGGGACACCGACTCCTACGAGCAGTACTTC. Translation: CASSRDTDSYEQYF. Full variable domain (outside the CDR3, taken from reference TRBV2 and TRBJ2-7): EPEVTQTPSHQVTQMGQEVILRCVPISNHLYFYWYRQILGQKVEFLVSFYNNEISEKSEIFDDQFSVERPDGSNFTLKIRSTKLEDSAMYFCASSRDTDSYEQYFGPGTRLTVT.

J is TRBJ1-2 and V is TRBV21-1. TRBV21-1 is annotated as a pseudogene. This CDR3 has 12 amino acids. The CDR3 sequence: CASSKGSHGYTF. The CDR3 region has the DNA TGTGCCAGCAGCAAAGGGAGCCATGGCTACACCTTC.

The rearrangement uses TRBV7-2 and TRBJ1-5; D gene uncertain. This CDR3 has 14 amino acids. Germline lookup yields CDR1 SGHTA and CDR2 FQGNSA. V was clipped by 4 bases and J by 6 bases, with 13 bases between them. The CDR3 sequence: CASSSQVSSQPQHF. The CDR3, as DNA: TGTGCCAGCAGCTCCCAAGTGTCTAGTCAGCCCCAGCATTTT.